The present TCR beta chain was sequenced within a study of monozygotic twins with inflammatory bowel disease. Study findings and constraints: Results did not support any single strong IBD-associated signal or clonotype.

In germline, CDR1 is SEHNR, CDR2 FQNEAQ (reference sequence). The length of the CDR3 is 15 residues. As concerns this clonotype: Its target is not known.

TCRdb processed the 5' RACE reads again and assigns one entry to each CDR3 protein, with no DNA. In total, the table holds some 170,000 distinct CDR3 sequences. The V call is TRBV7-9, the J call TRBJ1-2. Sequenced input: blood. The origin of this receptor is a human donor with ulcerative colitis or Crohn's disease, or a healthy co-twin of an affected twin (not recorded which). CDR3 amino acids: CASSSGPIPNYGYTF.